This TCR beta chain was captured by sequencing in a study of cytomegalovirus exposure and HLA in healthy donors (dated by TCRdb to 2017 to 2019). Background for the entire study: According to an earlier analysis of around 600 of the donors, about 170 million T cells yielded some 120 million unique TCR beta sequences and around 300 Gb of sequence data. In a later genetic analysis, genome-wide SNP genotypes for about three fifths of the roughly 670 donors were used, and that subset was treated as a discovery cohort. Rather than drawing on any new phenotypic data, the later analysis identified candidate immune exposures from TCR beta sequences and the way those sequences occurred across donors. Of the approximately 400 genotyped donors, 81% were placed in the genetic ancestry cluster associated with self-reported Caucasian donors. Typing coverage varied by locus: roughly 629-640 donors for A, B, C, DRB1 and DQB1; more than 500 for DQA1; about 590 for DPA1; around 450 for DPB1. The study used immunosequencing to profile the T cell repertoires of under 700 subjects and linked those repertoires to cytomegalovirus serostatus. Every discovery cohort repertoire had been produced on one sequencing platform. In an earlier analysis of roughly 540 of the donors, high-throughput TCR beta sequencing was used to judge whether each TCR beta V gene segment behaved as functional or pseudogenic. Alongside the repertoire data, information on donor age, sex, ethnicity and CMV serostatus was compiled. The study aimed to test whether cataloging public T cell receptors could reveal signatures of past pathogen exposure. To study patterns of TCR occurrence, a later analysis re-analyzed previously published TCR beta repertoires from around 660 donors and added high-resolution HLA genotyping. Class I and class II HLA loci were covered by the typing at four-digit resolution. Because of strong linkage in the cohort, roughly five DR-DQ haplotypes were treated as single units for association and clustering. Among almost 400 genotyped donors of the cohort, an average of 235,054 unique TCR beta nucleotide sequences were sequenced per donor, 15% to 20% of them non-productive. To predict cytomegalovirus infection status, the study brought together high-throughput TCR immunosequencing, statistical association of individual TCRs with disease status, and machine learning. In addition to the first cohort of around 670 subjects, a separate validation cohort of 120 different subjects was used. Approximately 310 gigabases of sequencing data and 70 million to 95 million unique TCR sequences made up an early release that covered approximately 620 HLA-typed donors.

The cohort was made up of about 670 healthy bone marrow donors. At the time of sampling, all cohort members were nominally healthy, though unrecorded immune exposures were likely present. The donor was CMV seropositive and belonged to the group of 270 or so seropositive cohort members. A peripheral blood sample was provided by each donor, and peripheral blood mononuclear cells were used for TCR beta sequencing. The Qiagen DNeasy Blood Extraction Kit was used to extract genomic DNA from the blood cell samples. Library prep was done by the immunoSEQ multiplex PCR assay. A mixture of 60 forward primers for TCR Vbeta segments and 13 reverse primers for TCR Jbeta segments was used in the multiplex PCR. A multiplex PCR assay on genomic DNA amplified the CDR3 region of rearranged TCR beta genes. The Illumina HiSeq System was used to sequence the amplified TCR beta libraries as 87-base-pair reads. Under the source paper's analysis protocol: In a later analysis, some 80 million unique TCR beta chains were counted across the approximately 640 repertoires, and roughly 11 million of these chains were shared by at least two donors. Raw reads were error-corrected and collapsed into unique sequences with a nearest-neighbor algorithm that merged closely related sequences to remove PCR and sequencing errors. CDR3 sequences were aligned to IMGT reference sequences to assign V, D and J gene segments. For a sequence to be retained, at least a six-nucleotide match to both a V gene segment and a J gene segment was required. A rearrangement counted as productive if the CDR3 had no stop codons and remained in frame with V and J, and every other rearrangement counted as non-productive. CDR3 was defined by IMGT convention, running from the second conserved V-encoded cysteine to the conserved J-encoded phenylalanine. Sequences without an unambiguous match to a single V gene segment were excluded from the earlier analysis of 450 to 750 of the donors. In an earlier analysis of around 600 of the donors, V segments were called functional above 56.7% productive rearrangements and were called segregating when the between-donor standard deviation exceeded 5%. A statistical classification framework was developed to diagnose cytomegalovirus status using the catalog of TCR beta chain sequences. In a later analysis, TCR nucleotide sequences were compared against IMGT/GENE-DB human TR gene sequences so that V and J genes could be assigned. The TCRdist pipeline was used in a later analysis to assign CDR3 sequences and most-parsimonious VDJ recombination scenarios. In a later analysis, every TCR beta chain was defined by the combination of its CDR3 amino acid sequence and its V-gene family, and reads without a unique V-gene family were dropped. A later analysis removed roughly 590 highly shared, low-generation-probability nucleotide sequences to deal with suspected cross-contamination and a sequencing artifact. In a later analysis, a clonal expansion index for each public chain was calculated from normalized within-repertoire ranks of inferred template counts. Generation probabilities in a later analysis came from a VDJ recombination model fitted to out-of-frame rearrangements, and those results were checked against IGoR. In a later analysis, TCR-TCR, TCR-HLA and TCR-CMV co-occurrence was scored with hypergeometric tests, and a repertoire-size bias correction was applied to TCR pairs. To estimate false discovery rates, a later analysis permuted the HLA or CMV assignments 20 times. In a later analysis, co-occurring TCRs were grouped using DBSCAN, with TCRdist sequence similarity added in when clustering inside HLA-allele-positive subsets. For co-occurrence clustering, repertoires with fewer than 30,000 or more than 120,000 public chains were excluded, along with 5 or 6 repertoires with anomalous nucleotide sharing. TCRdb provides this immuneACCESS table in a form limited to in-frame rearrangements. Some clones are lacking; in checked studies, under half of them reflect an unresolved V gene, and why the rest are absent is not known. V, J and clone size are those of that table, while D and trimming were read from the DNA. The sample has under 200,000 clones on record, around 84% of them singletons. Roughly 3.1% of the sample belongs to the ten largest clones.

Results and caveats for the whole study, not just this receptor: In a later genetic analysis, fewer N-insertions in productive TCRs were reported among donors in an Asian-associated ancestry cluster than the roughly 700-donor mean. In an earlier analysis of some 500 of the donors, most TCR beta V segments were observed in productive rearrangements about 90% or about 30% of the time, broadly matching IMGT annotations. In this cohort, only TCR beta chains were sequenced, and detectable features were limited by the absence of alpha or paired-chain data. When HLA alleles, especially DR and DQ, strongly co-occurred, TCR associations were difficult to assign to individual alleles. Correlated functional status among segregating V segments might reflect linkage disequilibrium, but an unknown experimental factor could not be ruled out. The earlier analysis of a few hundred of the donors excluded around 17 rarely observed V segments, including chromosome 9 orphons, because counts were too low. Some IMGT-functional V segments, including TRBV6-2 and TRBV6-3, could not be distinguished by the 87-base-pair reads and were therefore excluded. A later analysis associated some 17,000 TCR beta sequences with specific HLA alleles at a false discovery rate of 0.05. Cytomegalovirus status was reported to be diagnosed by the classifier with high specificity and sensitivity in both the original and validation cohorts. Most TCR sequences were observed very rarely across donors, whereas some public TCRs were present in many individuals. CMV serostatus was the only immune exposure information available for the cohort. A further reported finding was that TCR beta sequences accurately predicted the HLA-A and HLA-B alleles for most subjects in the first cohort. V-gene and J-gene trimming of TCR beta chains was associated with a missense DCLRE1C variant in a later genetic analysis, and the association was replicated in an independent cohort. A few of the identified cytomegalovirus-associated TCR beta chains were confirmed in vitro to be specific for cytomegalovirus antigens. In a later analysis, most CMV-associated TCR beta chains were found to appear HLA-restricted, with HLA associations seemingly driven largely by CMV exposure. According to the authors, the approach could potentially be generalized to other disease states and immunological phenotypes. A group of highly shared sequence variants was considered likely to be a technical artifact of the sequencing pipeline. Roughly uniform sequencing depth across donors was assumed in presence/absence analyses, although this assumption may not hold. Because some donors lacked HLA typing at each locus, the association tests relied only on the typed subset. A later analysis found that HLA-associated TCR beta chains were more clonally expanded and had lower generation probabilities than equally common non-associated chains. According to a later analysis, parvovirus B19, influenza, CMV and Epstein-Barr virus appeared linked to several top co-occurrence clusters. A total of 150 to 200 TCR beta chains were listed by the study as associated with cytomegalovirus. According to a later analysis, TCR association rates differed among HLA loci, with DRB1 alleles showing the most associated TCRs and HLA-C alleles showing the fewest.

Worth noting for this clone: No antigen is known for it. Base qualities are not at hand, and no much larger clone is one base apart.

The CDR3 starts with the cysteine, ends with the phenylalanine, and has 15 residues. The read is trimmed to its CDR3 DNA, 45 bases read in frame from base 1. Trimmed from V: 6 bases; trimmed from J: 3 bases; junction bases lacking a gene match: 8. As encoded in the germline V gene, CDR1 is MNHNS while CDR2 is SASEGT. The V gene is TRBV6-1 and the J gene is TRBJ1-5, with 7 middle bases fitting TRBD1. Sequenced sample: PBMCs. This TCR derives from a man in his forties or fifties in good health and CMV-seropositive. This receptor carries the CDR3 CASSTYQGDNQPQHF. The DNA is as follows: TGTGCCAGCAGCACCTATCAGGGGGACAATCAGCCCCAGCATTTT.